The following is a T cell receptor beta chain sequence with its context. Antigen specificity is unknown. The source of the sample is a study of shared clonotypes between healthy human individuals. Study-level findings and limits: Richness estimates generally favored naive over memory subsets.

TCRdb's copy holds only in-frame clones and misses some; the assay was immunoSEQ multiplex PCR. The repertoire holds some 740,000 clones, 85% to 95% seen once, with under 30% in the top ten. Germline values: CDR1 SGHNT, CDR2 YENEEA. Trimming cost V 5 bases and J 5 bases, with 13 bases left between them. CDR3 length: 14 amino acids. The naive CD8 subset, CD45RO-negative cells positively selected for CCR7, excluded terminally differentiated effector memory CD45RA+ cells. Donors comprised healthy HIV-negative adults lacking recent acute infections or vaccinations. The clonotype was recovered from a man aged 25 to 45 in good health. The rearrangement links TRBV11-3 to TRBJ2-1; either TRBD1 or TRBD2 may fit D (5 bases each). The sequenced sample consisted of naive CD8+ T cells sorted from blood. The CDR3 DNA follows: TGTGCCAGCAGCATCCGGGACGGTAACAATGAGCAGTTCTTC. Translation gives CASSIRDGNNEQFF.